Listed here are 8 T cell receptor beta chains from one sample, sequenced in a study of cytomegalovirus exposure and HLA in healthy donors. The PCR was carried out with 60 Vbeta primers and 13 Jbeta primers. Method: immunoSEQ multiplex PCR; TCRdb's copy keeps in-frame clones and lacks some. The sample table sets out 70,000 or so clones. What was sequenced was PBMCs. All receptors come from a female donor in good health and CMV-seropositive.

The V and J genes are TRBV5-1 and TRBJ1-6; the D gene is possibly TRBD1 (5 bases). Trimming shortened V by 4 bases and J by 14 bases, and 19 bases separated the two germline ends. The CDR3 length is 14 residues. The germline gives CDR1 SGHRS, CDR2 YFSETQ. The CDR3, as DNA: TGCGCCAGCAGCCAAGGCCAGGGTCTGGCGGCCCTCCACTTT. Amino acids: CASSQGQGLAALHF.

The chain combines TRBV5-1 with TRBJ1-6, with 7 bases lining up with TRBD1. Germline CDR1 SGHRS, CDR2 YFSETQ. The CDR3 consists of 17 residues. Unmatched junction bases numbered 9, after V lost 6 bases and J lost 0 bases. The CDR3 spells CASTTGEESSYNSPLHF. DNA for the CDR3: TGCGCCAGCACCACAGGGGAGGAAAGCTCCTATAATTCACCCCTCCACTTT.

This rearrangement joins TRBV28 to TRBJ1-4; the D gene is possibly TRBD1 (5 bases). Trimming cost V 3 bases and J 8 bases, with 25 bases left between them. The CDR3 spans 18 residues. CDR1 is MDHEN, CDR2 SYDVKM, per germline. The DNA for the CDR3 is TGTGCCAGCAGTTTTGCGGGAACCAAACCAGGGAAACGGGAAAAACTGTTTTTT. Residues: CASSFAGTKPGKREKLFF.

The chain has TRBV29-1 and TRBJ2-7; TRBD2 agrees at 7 bases. CDR3 length: 15 residues. Germline V gene data show CDR1 as SQVTM and CDR2 as ANQGSEA. Germline trimming cut 4 bases from V and 3 bases from J; bases unmatched to any gene: 12. CDR3 bases: TGCAGCGTTGTTCCGCCGGGCCTAGCGGACTACGAGCAGTACTTC. It encodes CSVVPPGLADYEQYF.

The chain joins TRBV13 to TRBJ2-1, with 9 bases lining up with TRBD2. Per germline, CDR1 PRHDT and CDR2 FYEKMQ (reference sequence). The CDR3 length is 20 residues. The V gene end was trimmed by 1 base and the J gene end by 8 bases; junction bases not matched to a gene: 21. The CDR3 bases are TGTGCCAGCAGCTTAGTAGCCCCTTTCGGTAGCGGGGGAAGAGAGGATGAGCAGTTCTTC. The encoded protein is CASSLVAPFGSGGREDEQFF.

This rearrangement joins TRBV4-2 to TRBJ2-2; weak D call: TRBD2 (5 bases). The ends were cut back, 3 bases at V and 5 bases at J, with 7 bases in the middle. This CDR3 region has 13 residues. The germline V gene encodes CDR1 LGHNA and CDR2 YNFKEQ. The CDR3 loop is CASSQGGTGELFF. CDR3 sequence (DNA): TGTGCCAGCAGCCAGGGCGGGACCGGGGAGCTGTTTTTT.

The genes are TRBV2 and TRBJ1-4; 7 bases line up with TRBD1. This CDR3 contains 15 residues. Germline trimming cut 6 bases from V and 5 bases from J; bases unmatched to any gene: 9. Germline V gene data show CDR1 as SNHLY and CDR2 as FYNNEI. The CDR3 protein is CASRRTGDRNEKLFF. The DNA of the CDR3 is TGTGCCAGCAGAAGAACAGGGGATCGGAATGAAAAACTGTTTTTT.

This chain connects TRBV6-6 to TRBJ2-1; TRBD1 aligns across 7 bases. J was trimmed by 5 bases and V by 6 bases; bases with no gene match: 13. Germline V gene sequence: CDR1 MNHNY, CDR2 SVGAGI (reference sequence). This CDR3 has 16 amino acids. The DNA of the CDR3 is TGTGCCAGCAGCAGGGCCGATGTAGGGGGCGACAATGAGCAGTTCTTC. Its protein is CASSRADVGGDNEQFF.